A selection of T cell receptor beta chains follows, all from one sample in a study of blood T cell repertoires in COVID-19. Generated by immunoSEQ multiplex PCR, the TCRdb table keeps only in-frame clones and is missing some. The sample consists of about 280,000 clones, approximately 85% of them appearing once. Sample: PBMCs or T cells enriched from blood (not recorded which). The receptors come from a woman in her twenties or thirties who had recovered from COVID-19. Each CDR3 is given with its conserved first and last residue. Size tells how often a clone was seen (once, few, many) or the class of an expanded clone, and some rows leave it out.

clone size: .; V gene: TRBV3-1/TRBV3-2; CDR3 protein: CASSLTGGLNTEAFF
clone size: .; V gene: TRBV5-4; CDR3 protein: CASSFPDGREGPETQYF
clone size: .; V gene: TRBV5-4; CDR3 protein: CASRTGQGARWRGYTF
clone size: .; V gene: TRBV7-6; CDR3 protein: CASTHLAGRAETQYF
clone size: .; V gene: TRBV29-1; CDR3 protein: CSVEPGNNQPQHF
clone size: .; V gene: TRBV6-6; CDR3 protein: CASRRDLSNTEAFF
clone size: .; V gene: TRBV5-4; CDR3 protein: CASSLGTGGNIQYF
clone size: .; V gene: TRBV18; CDR3 protein: CASSPRARFESYEQYF
clone size: .; V gene: TRBV7-9; CDR3 protein: CASSLIDYEQYF
clone size: .; V gene: TRBV23-1; CDR3 protein: CARSRDRVTDGELFF
clone size: .; V gene: TRBV7-8; CDR3 protein: CASSWTELSYEQYF
clone size: .; V gene: TRBV18; CDR3 protein: CASSPDQGQVYQPQHF
clone size: .; V gene: TRBV24-1; CDR3 protein: CATSDPEQGSLSYEQYF
clone size: .; V gene: TRBV11-2; CDR3 protein: CASSSRLAGGHETQYF
clone size: .; V gene: TRBV27; CDR3 protein: CASSFRYLTGSGANVLTF
clone size: .; V gene: TRBV3-1/TRBV3-2; CDR3 protein: CASKARGGLSGNTIYF
clone size: few; V gene: TRBV7-9; CDR3 protein: CASSLVTGGTEAFF
clone size: .; V gene: TRBV29-1; CDR3 protein: CSVEQGTDTQYF
clone size: once; V gene: TRBV7-2; CDR3 protein: CASSLAATGVAGYTF
clone size: .; V gene: TRBV7-6; CDR3 protein: CASSSGREGGGTEAFF
clone size: .; V gene: TRBV7-2; CDR3 protein: CASTQMAVVGGYTF
clone size: few; V gene: TRBV14; CDR3 protein: CASSQEVGSYGYTF
clone size: .; V gene: TRBV7-6; CDR3 protein: CASSLALTATGELFF
clone size: .; V gene: TRBV9; CDR3 protein: CASSVGPWAGETGGELFF
clone size: .; V gene: TRBV5-1; CDR3 protein: CASSLGPQRGGTDTQYF
clone size: .; V gene: TRBV7-2; CDR3 protein: CASSRPMGQGRETQYF
clone size: .; V gene: TRBV28; CDR3 protein: CASSLSLGSFYAFF
clone size: .; V gene: TRBV6-5; CDR3 protein: CASIYDPNYGYTF
clone size: .; V gene: TRBV9; CDR3 protein: CASSVEPGLAGPTQYF
clone size: .; V gene: TRBV11-2; CDR3 protein: CASSFSGDSNYGYTF
clone size: .; V gene: TRBV11-3; CDR3 protein: CASSPRRGRGPEETQYF
clone size: .; V gene: TRBV19; CDR3 protein: CASSLHREAFF
clone size: few; V gene: TRBV27; CDR3 protein: CASAPTRGAGANVLTF
clone size: few; V gene: TRBV18; CDR3 protein: CASSPSGGSYEQYF
clone size: .; V gene: TRBV5-1; CDR3 protein: CASSLEGGGAQGWRSYEQYF
clone size: few; V gene: TRBV7-3; CDR3 protein: CASSQSGVLGEQYF
clone size: .; V gene: TRBV6-5; CDR3 protein: CASSTSITGQIALTF